This T cell receptor beta chain was retrieved from a study of regulatory T cells in long-lasting Graves disease. For TCR beta, libraries came from iRepertoire HTBI primers and Arm-PCR of CDR3 regions. MiXCR, applied by TCRdb to the multiplex PCR reads, yields one record per CDR3 protein. The data hold a few hundred thousand distinct CDR3 sequences, with more than 20% observed a single time. CDR3 size: 14 residues. Trimming removed 4 bases from V and 3 bases from J; junction bases left unmatched: 6. Germline lookup yields CDR1 SQVTM and CDR2 ANQGSEA. Time point described: persistent/refractory GD, antithyroid drugs over 5 years with positive TRAb. The TCR library was made from RNA extracted from PBMCs. The patients were drawn from one endocrinology department in Xi'an, China. Broader study findings: Persistent Graves' patients showed less TCR diversity than newly diagnosed ones.

On this clonotype itself: Its target is not known.

V and J are TRBV29-1 and TRBJ2-7; 10 nucleotides align to TRBD1. This specimen consisted of peripheral blood mononuclear cells (PBMCs), obtained when the disease was refractory, from a patient treated with antithyroid drugs. The receptor comes from a woman aged 40 to 50 with Graves disease. CDR3 in amino acids: CSVVLWTGGYEQYF. Written as DNA, the CDR3 is TGCAGCGTTGTTCTTTGGACAGGGGGCTACGAGCAGTACTTC.